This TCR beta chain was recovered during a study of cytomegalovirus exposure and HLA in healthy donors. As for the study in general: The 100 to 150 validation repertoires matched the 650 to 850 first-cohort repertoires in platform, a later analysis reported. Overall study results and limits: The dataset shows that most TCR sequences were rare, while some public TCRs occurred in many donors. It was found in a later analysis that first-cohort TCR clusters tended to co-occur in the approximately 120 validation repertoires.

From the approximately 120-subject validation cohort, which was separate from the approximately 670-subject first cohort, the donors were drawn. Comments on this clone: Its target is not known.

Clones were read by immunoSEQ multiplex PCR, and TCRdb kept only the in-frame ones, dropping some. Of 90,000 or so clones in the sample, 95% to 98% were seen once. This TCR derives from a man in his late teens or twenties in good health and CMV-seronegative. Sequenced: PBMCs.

The CDR3 sequence: CASKPPARVTEAFF. The CDR3 bases are TGTGCCAGCAAACCACCCGCTCGCGTAACTGAAGCTTTCTTT. The chain couples TRBV28 to TRBJ1-1; D gene ambiguous. Trimming shortened V by 7 bases and J by 5 bases, and 17 bases separated the two germline ends. Germline V CDR1 and CDR2: MDHEN, SYDVKM. CDR3 size: 14 residues.